What follows are 7 T cell receptor beta chains derived from one specimen sequenced in a study of early T cells in non-severe SARS-CoV-2 infection. TCRdb re-derived calls from the 5' RACE reads in MiXCR, one entry per CDR3 protein. Of about 120,000 distinct CDR3 sequences listed, 10% to 15% are singletons. The sequenced sample was whole blood, obtained at baseline. The source of these receptors is an adult who was a healthcare worker with PCR-confirmed SARS-CoV-2 infection or an uninfected control (not recorded which).

This clonotype has at least ten counts. The genes are TRBV5-1 and TRBJ1-6; TRBD1 matches at 8 bases. The V gene end was trimmed by 3 bases and the J gene end by 5 bases; junction bases not matched to a gene: 4. Germline CDR1 SGHRS, CDR2 YFSETQ. CDR3 size: 15 residues. CDR3 nucleotides: TGCGCCAGCAGCTCCCGACAGGGGAATAATTCACCCCTCCACTTT. As protein: CASSSRQGNNSPLHF. Full variable domain (rest looked up from reference TRBV5-1 and TRBJ1-6): KAGVTQTPRYLIKTRGQQVTLSCSPISGHRSVSWYQQTPGQGLQFLFEYFSETQRNKGNFPGRFSGRQFSNSRSEMNVSTLELGDSALYLCASSSRQGNNSPLHFGNGTRLTVT.

This clonotype was detected only a few times. This chain connects TRBV7-3 to TRBJ2-3; weak D call: TRBD2 (5 bases). The CDR3 is 16 amino acids. V was trimmed by 1 base and J by 1 base, leaving 12 bases between them. Germline assignment: CDR1 SGHTA and CDR2 FQGTGA. CDR3 amino acids: CASSLRLGSGTDTQYF. The CDR3 DNA reads TGTGCCAGCAGCTTAAGGTTGGGGAGCGGCACAGATACGCAGTATTTT. The full variable domain, in which reference TRBV7-3 and TRBJ2-3 provide the parts outside the CDR3, is GAGVSQTPSNKVTEKGKYVELRCDPISGHTALYWYRQSLGQGPEFLIYFQGTGAADDSGLPNDRFFAVRPEGSVSTLKIQRTERGDSAVYLCASSLRLGSGTDTQYFGPGTRLTVL.

This clonotype was seen repeatedly, ten times or more. The chain is built from TRBV12-3 or TRBV12-4 and TRBJ2-1, with 7 bases matching TRBD1. The CDR3 spans 12 residues. The V gene end was trimmed by 8 bases and the J gene end by 4 bases; junction bases not matched to a gene: 2. CDR3 residues: CASGTEYNEQFF. CDR3 nucleotides: TGTGCCAGCGGGACAGAGTACAATGAGCAGTTCTTC.

At least ten counts were recorded for this clonotype. The chain combines TRBV7-3 with TRBJ2-5, with 7 bases fitting TRBD1. V dropped 3 bases and J dropped 3; count of bases not matched to a gene: 1. This CDR3 region has 13 residues. Germline CDR1 SGHTA, CDR2 FQGTGA. CDR3 DNA sequence: TGTGCCAGCAGCTTCGGGACAGAAGAGACCCAGTACTTC. Its translation: CASSFGTEETQYF.

Ten or more counts support this clonotype. The chain couples TRBV21-1 to TRBJ2-5; the D segment call TRBD1 is taken from the table without a DNA check. TRBV21-1 is a listed pseudogene. The CDR3 is made up of 16 amino acids. The CDR3 sequence is CASSKGRQEAQETQYF. The CDR3 DNA is TGTGCCAGCAGCAAGGGGAGACAGGAAGCCCAAGAGACCCAGTACTTC.

The chain is built from TRBV11-2 and TRBJ2-2; 11 nucleotides agree with TRBD1. This CDR3 is 17 amino acids long. CDR1 SGHAT and CDR2 FQNNGV come from the germline V gene. With 2 bases clipped from V and 7 bases from J, the junction kept 9 bases outside the gene matches. CDR3 residues: CASSLMNPGQGVGELFF. The CDR3 DNA reads TGTGCCAGCAGCTTAATGAACCCGGGACAGGGGGTCGGGGAGCTGTTTTTT. The full variable domain, rest sourced from reference TRBV11-2 and TRBJ2-2, is EAGVAQSPRYKIIEKRQSVAFWCNPISGHATLYWYQQILGQGPKLLIQFQNNGVVDDSQLPKDRFSAERLKGVDSTLKIQPAKLEDSAVYLCASSLMNPGQGVGELFFGEGSRLTVL.

The sample holds many counts of this clonotype. The genes are TRBV19 and TRBJ1-5; perhaps TRBD1 as D (5 bases). CDR3 size: 15 residues. Germline assignment: CDR1 LNHDA and CDR2 SQIVND (reference sequence). Trimming cost V 3 bases and J 0 bases, with 9 bases left between them. CDR3 in amino acids: CASSMGRNSNQPQHF. The CDR3 coding sequence is TGTGCCAGTAGTATGGGACGGAATAGCAATCAGCCCCAGCATTTT.